A single sample is the source of the 17 T cell receptor beta chains below, sequenced in a study of circulating tumor DNA in untreated peripheral T-cell lymphoma. TCRdb's table, derived via immunoSEQ multiplex PCR, lists solely in-frame clones and lacks some. The sample carries around 5,000 clones, more than 60% recorded once. The source material was tumor tissue. These TCRs come from a human donor with peripheral T-cell lymphoma.

The chain is built from TRBV9 and TRBJ2-1; possible D gene TRBD2, 6 bases. This CDR3 comprises 14 residues. The V end was cut by 0 bases, the J end by 6 bases, with 10 bases between. Germline values: CDR1 SGDLS, CDR2 YYNGEE. The CDR3 region is CASSVVAGSNEQFF. As DNA, the CDR3 is TGTGCCAGCAGCGTAGTGGCGGGGAGCAATGAGCAGTTCTTC.

The CDR3 DNA is TGTGCCAGCAGCTTGGTAGGGGCGGAGGCAAGCGAGCAGTACTTC. Translated, it gives CASSLVGAEASEQYF. The chain carries TRBV7-7 and TRBJ2-7; D may match TRBD1 or TRBD2 (5 bases each). The CDR3 contains 15 residues. In germline, CDR1 is SSHAT, CDR2 FNYEAQ (reference sequence). V lost 3 bases and J 6 bases, leaving 18 bases between the germline ends.

The rearrangement joins TRBV19 to TRBJ1-1; perhaps TRBD1 as D (6 bases). The ends were cut back, 6 bases at V and 4 bases at J, with 12 bases in the middle. CDR3 length: 13 amino acids. Germline V CDR1 and CDR2: LNHDA, SQIVND (reference sequence). CDR3 nucleotides: TGTGCCAGTAGCCCAAAAGGGGGCACTGAAGCTTTCTTT. It codes for CASSPKGGTEAFF.

The rearrangement joins TRBV18 to TRBJ2-7; no reliable D call. V was clipped by 2 bases and J by 5 bases, with 7 bases between them. Germline assignment: CDR1 KGHSH and CDR2 LQKENI. The CDR3 is 12 residues long. The CDR3 loop reads CASSPSSDEQYF. CDR3 in DNA: TGTGCCAGCTCACCATCGAGCGACGAGCAGTACTTC.

The rearrangement joins TRBV29-1 to TRBJ2-7; D is possibly TRBD1 (5 bases). Germline loops: CDR1 SQVTM, CDR2 ANQGSEA. The CDR3 sequence is 12 residues long. Trimming took 3 bases from V and 6 from J, leaving 12 bases between them. The CDR3 coding sequence is TGCAGCGTTGATCCAGGGAAGGGCGAGCAGTACTTC. Translated, it gives CSVDPGKGEQYF.

This clone has a handful of counts. CDR3 coding DNA: TGTGCCAGTAGTGACACAAGGAACACCGGGGAGCTGTTTTTT. Protein product: CASSDTRNTGELFF. J is TRBJ2-2 and V is TRBV19, with D hard to call. V shed 5 bases and J shed 1 base, with 8 bases lying between them. Germline loops: CDR1 LNHDA, CDR2 SQIVND (reference sequence). This CDR3 is built from 14 residues.

This clone occurred a few times. The rearrangement links TRBV6-8 to TRBJ2-1, with 7 bases that match TRBD1. Germline V lookup: CDR1 MNHGY, CDR2 SAAAGT. J was trimmed by 6 bases and V by 5 bases; bases with no gene match: 10. The CDR3 is 15 residues long. The CDR3 nucleotides read TGTGCCAGCAGTAAGACAGGGATCCTCGGCAATGAGCAGTTCTTC. Amino acids: CASSKTGILGNEQFF.

The rearrangement joins TRBV30 to TRBJ1-5; D may be TRBD1 (5 bases). The CDR3 contains 13 residues. Germline CDR1 is GTSNPN and CDR2 is SVGIG (reference sequence). Trimming stripped 1 base from V and 7 bases from J, with 11 bases between. This chain's CDR3 is CAWSESGSQPQHF. CDR3 nucleotides: TGTGCCTGGAGTGAGTCAGGGAGCCAGCCCCAGCATTTT.

This clone was counted only a few times. The chain couples TRBV19 to TRBJ2-7; 8 bases are a match to TRBD1. Germline V gene lookup returns CDR1 LNHDA and CDR2 SQIVND (reference sequence). J was trimmed by 4 bases and V by 7 bases; bases with no gene match: 9. The CDR3 totals 14 residues. The DNA for the CDR3 is TGTGCCAGTACCCCCGCCCAGGGGGCTTACGAGCAGTACTTC. Translated, it gives CASTPAQGAYEQYF.

The chain carries TRBV27 and TRBJ2-1, with a possible D match to TRBD1 (6 bases). The CDR3 loop spans 15 amino acids. V lost 3 bases to trimming and J lost 0 bases, with 9 bases between them. The germline gives CDR1 MNHEY, CDR2 SMNVEV (reference sequence). As DNA, the CDR3 is TGTGCCAGCAGTTTCGGACAGAGCTCCTACAATGAGCAGTTCTTC. This gives the protein CASSFGQSSYNEQFF.

This chain joins TRBV10-2 and TRBJ1-4, with D uncertain. The germline CDR1 and CDR2 sequences are WSHSY and SAAADI. This CDR3 spans 13 amino acids. Trimming removed 7 bases from V and 5 bases from J, with 11 bases in between. The CDR3 region is CASMAGINEKLFF. As DNA, the CDR3 is TGCGCCAGCATGGCAGGAATAAATGAAAAACTGTTTTTT.

This chain connects TRBV18 to TRBJ2-2; D not certain. The CDR3 is 15 residues long. Per germline, CDR1 KGHSH and CDR2 LQKENI. The V and J ends lost 2 bases and 1 base respectively, with 8 bases between them. DNA of the CDR3: TGTGCCAGCTCACCAACTCGTCTGAACACCGGGGAGCTGTTTTTT. Amino acids: CASSPTRLNTGELFF.

This clone was counted only a few times. The rearrangement joins TRBV18 to TRBJ1-5; tentatively, D is TRBD1 (5 bases). This CDR3 has 13 residues. V gave up 3 bases and J gave up 3 bases, with 6 bases separating them. The V gene's germline CDR1 is KGHSH and CDR2 LQKENI. The CDR3: CASSPDNNQPQHF. The DNA for the CDR3 is TGTGCCAGCTCACCGGACAACAATCAGCCCCAGCATTTT.

This clone was detected only once. The V gene is TRBV7-6, the J gene TRBJ1-4; TRBD1 might be the D (5 bases). There are 14 residues in the CDR3. Germline CDR1 is SGHVS and CDR2 is FNYEAQ. V gave up 6 bases and J gave up 0 bases, with 8 bases separating them. CDR3 residues: CASSLTATNEKLFF. The DNA for the CDR3 is TGTGCCAGCAGTTTGACAGCAACTAATGAAAAACTGTTTTTT.

Here the CDR3 DNA reads TGCGCCAGCAGCAAAACTCCTAGCGGGAACACCGGGGAGCTGTTTTTT. Residues: CASSKTPSGNTGELFF. The chain links TRBV5-1 to TRBJ2-2, with 7 bases that match TRBD2. Trimming removed 4 bases from V and 1 base from J; junction bases left unmatched: 7. The CDR3 length is 16 residues. CDR1 SGHRS and CDR2 YFSETQ come from the germline V gene.

This clone was seen a single time. The chain links TRBV2 to TRBJ1-1, with D unclear. The germline V gene encodes CDR1 SNHLY and CDR2 FYNNEI. This CDR3 comprises 14 residues. Trimming pared 9 bases from V and 1 base from J, leaving 15 bases between. CDR3 in amino acids: CASSVMGQNTEAFF. The CDR3 bases are TGTGCCAGTTCGGTGATGGGCCAGAACACTGAAGCTTTCTTT.

The chain combines TRBV29-1 with TRBJ2-1; 14 bases are a match to TRBD2. CDR1 is SQVTM, CDR2 ANQGSEA, per germline. Germline trimming cut 6 bases from V and 12 bases from J; bases unmatched to any gene: 10. This CDR3 spans 14 amino acids. This CDR3 reads CSVGLAGVSWGQFF. CDR3 DNA: TGCAGCGTGGGACTAGCGGGAGTAAGCTGGGGGCAGTTCTTC.